A single sample gave rise to the 30 T cell receptor beta chains below, sequenced in a study of control samples from healthy donors and cancer patients (dated by TCRdb to 2020 to 2021). Library preparation employed the immunoSEQ multiplex PCR assay. Not all clones reach the TCRdb copy of this immuneACCESS table, which keeps in-frame sequences only. Checked studies attribute under half of the gap to unresolved V genes and leave the rest unexplained. Within this sample are about 3,000 clones, with around 94% of them counted one time only. Of the sample, 33% falls within the top ten clones. Sequencing was performed on PBMCs. Receptors were obtained from a man aged 70 or older with lung cancer.

J is TRBJ2-1 and V is TRBV5-1; TRBD2 agrees at 7 bases. Germline V gene lookup returns CDR1 SGHRS and CDR2 YFSETQ. V gave up 7 bases and J gave up 9 bases; unmatched junction bases: 1. CDR3 length equals 10 residues. The CDR3 reads CASGEGEQFF. The CDR3 bases are TGCGCCAGCGGGGAGGGTGAGCAGTTCTTC.

This clone was seen just once. This chain joins TRBV13 and TRBJ1-2; D is unclear. The germline V gene encodes CDR1 PRHDT and CDR2 FYEKMQ (reference sequence). V shed 0 bases and J shed 4 bases, with 6 bases lying between them. The CDR3 runs to 13 residues. This CDR3 is CASSLGRVYGYTF. Here the CDR3 DNA reads TGTGCCAGCAGCTTAGGACGGGTCTATGGCTACACCTTC.

The count of this clone is one. V gene TRBV5-1 combines with J gene TRBJ2-2; 10 nucleotides match TRBD1. J lost 5 bases, V lost 6 bases, and 1 base had no gene match. The length of the CDR3 is 13 residues. Germline lookup yields CDR1 SGHRS and CDR2 YFSETQ. CDR3 in amino acids: CASTGQGTGELFF. The CDR3 bases are TGCGCCAGCACGGGACAGGGGACCGGGGAGCTGTTTTTT.

The chain recombines TRBV5-1 with TRBJ2-6; D is unresolved. The CDR3 runs 15 residues. The germline CDR1 and CDR2 sequences are SGHRS and YFSETQ. V was trimmed by 0 bases and J by 2 bases, leaving 6 bases between them. CDR3 amino acids: CASSLVAPGANVLTF. For the CDR3, the DNA is TGCGCCAGCAGCTTGGTAGCTCCTGGGGCCAACGTCCTGACTTTC.

This clone was seen just once. The chain uses TRBV7-8 and TRBJ1-4; TRBD1 might be the D (5 bases). In germline, CDR1 is SGHVS, CDR2 FQNEAQ. Between the trimmed V and J ends, which lost 8 bases and 3 bases, there was a span of 13 bases. There are 14 residues in the CDR3. The CDR3 nucleotides are TGTGCCAGCCGGGTGGGGCCCGCTAATGAAAAACTGTTTTTT. Protein: CASRVGPANEKLFF.

This chain uses TRBV9 with TRBJ2-1; D ambiguous. This CDR3 is 16 amino acids long. From germline, CDR1 is SGDLS and CDR2 YYNGEE. Trimming removed 0 bases at V and 4 bases at J, with 14 bases between. This CDR3 reads CASSVAWLADYNEQFF. The CDR3 coding sequence is TGTGCCAGCAGCGTAGCATGGTTGGCGGATTACAATGAGCAGTTCTTC.

CDR3 region: CAWSPGQTNTEAFF. The DNA of the CDR3 is TGTGCCTGGAGTCCGGGACAAACGAACACTGAAGCTTTCTTT. V is TRBV30 and J is TRBJ1-1, with a weak D call TRBD1 (6 bases). Germline CDR1 and CDR2: GTSNPN and SVGIG (reference sequence). Between the trimmed V and J ends, which lost 2 bases and 1 base, there was a span of 11 bases. This CDR3 is built from 14 residues.

The chain links TRBV27 to TRBJ1-1; D gene ambiguous. This CDR3 contains 13 residues. The germline V gene has CDR1 MNHEY and CDR2 SMNVEV (reference sequence). Trimming left V 5 bases short and J 3 bases short, with 10 bases between. CDR3 region: CASSPLLDTEAFF. CDR3 DNA sequence: TGTGCCAGCAGTCCTTTACTAGACACTGAAGCTTTCTTT.

V and J are TRBV7-3 and TRBJ1-2; D possibly corresponds to TRBD1 (5 bases). This CDR3 contains 14 residues. Germline-derived CDR1 and CDR2 are SGHTA and FQGTGA. Deletions cut 4 bases from V and 0 bases from J, with 9 bases between. CDR3 bases: TGTGCCAGCAGCTCGGGACGGACTAACTATGGCTACACCTTC. Amino acids: CASSSGRTNYGYTF.

The genes are TRBV28 and TRBJ2-5; 7 nucleotides line up with TRBD1. Per germline, CDR1 MDHEN and CDR2 SYDVKM. V dropped 5 bases and J dropped 3; count of bases not matched to a gene: 9. The CDR3 runs to 15 residues. The CDR3 sequence: CASSPHGTAEETQYF. CDR3 DNA sequence: TGTGCCAGCAGTCCCCACGGGACAGCAGAAGAGACCCAGTACTTC.

The chain carries TRBV5-6 and TRBJ2-3; weak D call: TRBD1 (5 bases). This CDR3 comprises 13 residues. Germline CDR1 SGHDT, CDR2 YYEEEE. Trimming removed 5 bases from V and 3 bases from J, with 10 bases in between. The CDR3 DNA follows: TGTGCCAGCAGGAAGGGGATGACAGATACGCAGTATTTT. Residues: CASRKGMTDTQYF.

The rearrangement uses TRBV10-3 and TRBJ2-3, with 13 bases fitting TRBD2. V lost 4 bases and J lost 2; bases outside the gene matches: 3. The germline gives CDR1 ENHRY, CDR2 SYGVKD. There are 16 residues in the CDR3. The CDR3 region is CAISGLAGGFTDTQYF. For the CDR3, the DNA is TGTGCCATCAGTGGACTAGCGGGGGGCTTCACAGATACGCAGTATTTT.

The chain links TRBV4-1 to TRBJ1-5; no clear D. There are 15 residues in the CDR3. The V and J ends lost 0 bases and 1 base respectively, with 7 bases between them. The V gene's germline CDR1 is MGHRA and CDR2 YSYEKL. CDR3 bases: TGCGCCAGCAGCCAAGAAGGAGGGAGCAATCAGCCCCAGCATTTT. The encoded protein is CASSQEGGSNQPQHF.

This chain joins TRBV18 and TRBJ1-1, with D hard to call. The CDR3 is 13 amino acids. CDR1 and CDR2 (germline): KGHSH, LQKENI. Trimming removed 3 bases from V and 3 bases from J, with 8 bases in between. The CDR3: CASSPQSDTEAFF. CDR3 coding DNA: TGTGCCAGCTCACCCCAGAGCGACACTGAAGCTTTCTTT.

CDR3 nucleotide sequence: TGTGCCAGCAGTGAAGCGCCCCCGAGCACCGGGGAGCTGTTTTTT. It yields the protein CASSEAPPSTGELFF. The chain links TRBV6-1 to TRBJ2-2; D not certain. The germline V gene has CDR1 MNHNS and CDR2 SASEGT. V shed 0 bases and J shed 4 bases, with 9 bases lying between them. The CDR3 runs 15 residues.

The chain links TRBV27 to TRBJ2-3; D may be TRBD1 (5 bases). The V and J ends lost 2 bases and 4 bases respectively, with 16 bases between them. CDR1 and CDR2 (germline): MNHEY, SMNVEV (reference sequence). This CDR3 comprises 16 residues. The CDR3 DNA follows: TGTGCCAGCAGTTTAGGTTTAAGGGCAGGGCCAGATACGCAGTATTTT. Translated, it gives CASSLGLRAGPDTQYF.

The V and J genes are TRBV6-5 and TRBJ1-2; a possible D gene is TRBD1 (6 bases). CDR3 size: 12 residues. Trimming shortened V by 5 bases and J by 8 bases, and 12 bases separated the two germline ends. Germline assignment: CDR1 MNHEY and CDR2 SVGAGI. The CDR3 here is CASSTTGSGYTF. Here the CDR3 DNA reads TGTGCCAGCAGTACAACAGGGAGCGGCTACACCTTC.

The chain links TRBV7-9 to TRBJ2-5; perhaps TRBD1 as D (7 bases). Per the germline V gene, CDR1 is SEHNR and CDR2 is FQNEAQ (reference sequence). Trimming left V 5 bases short and J 2 bases short, with 18 bases between. The CDR3 spans 16 residues. The CDR3 spells CASSQGGWAGQETQYF. Here the CDR3 DNA reads TGTGCCAGCAGCCAAGGGGGCTGGGCGGGGCAAGAGACCCAGTACTTC.

The rearrangement uses TRBV6-2 or TRBV6-3 and TRBJ2-2; TRBD2 aligns across 9 bases. V lost 5 bases to trimming and J lost 6 bases; unmatched junction nucleotides: 10. Germline assignment: CDR1 MNHEY and CDR2 SVGEGT. The CDR3 runs to 16 residues. The CDR3 here is CASSPRGSGGPGELFF. In nucleotides, the CDR3 is TGTGCCAGCAGTCCAAGGGGTAGCGGGGGACCCGGGGAGCTGTTTTTT.

V and J are TRBV19 and TRBJ2-7, with D tentatively TRBD1 (6 bases). V lost 6 bases, J lost 5 bases, and 14 bases lay in between. The length of the CDR3 is 13 residues. Germline lookup yields CDR1 LNHDA and CDR2 SQIVND (reference sequence). The CDR3 nucleotides read TGTGCCAGTAGGAAGACAGGAATCGACGAGCAGTACTTC. Protein: CASRKTGIDEQYF.

The chain recombines TRBV12-2 with TRBJ2-7; the D call TRBD1 from the table was never checked on the DNA. TRBV12-2 is a documented pseudogene. CDR3 size: 15 residues. The DNA of the CDR3 is TGTGCAAGTCGCCCAAAGGGACAGGGGGCGGAAGAGCAGTACTTC. Amino acids: CASRPKGQGAEEQYF.

V usage is TRBV19 and J usage is TRBJ2-3, with no clear D. The germline gives CDR1 LNHDA, CDR2 SQIVND (reference sequence). This CDR3 comprises 13 residues. V dropped 0 bases and J dropped 2 bases, with 3 bases sitting between them. The CDR3 sequence: CASSIDFTDTQYF. In DNA form, the CDR3 reads TGTGCCAGTAGTATAGACTTCACAGATACGCAGTATTTT. Using reference TRBV19 and TRBJ2-3 for the parts outside the CDR3, the full variable domain is DGGITQSPKYLFRKEGQNVTLSCEQNLNHDAMYWYRQDPGQGLRLIYYSQIVNDFQKGDIAEGYSVSREKKESFPLTVTSAQKNPTAFYLCASSIDFTDTQYFGPGTRLTVL.

The V gene is TRBV4-2, the J gene TRBJ2-4, with D unresolved. Trimming shortened V by 1 base and J by 0 bases, and 10 bases separated the two germline ends. This CDR3 has 16 amino acids. The germline V gene has CDR1 LGHNA and CDR2 YNFKEQ. The CDR3 DNA is TGTGCCAGCAGCCAAGCGGACCCCAAAGCCAAAAACATTCAGTACTTC. This gives the protein CASSQADPKAKNIQYF.

V usage is TRBV3-1 (or the pseudogene TRBV3-2) and J usage is TRBJ1-6, with D perhaps matching TRBD1 (5 bases). Germline V gene lookup returns CDR1 LGHDT and CDR2 YNNKEL (reference sequence). Trimming took off 5 bases at V and 10 bases at J, with 12 bases between the two ends. This CDR3 is 13 amino acids long. Here the CDR3 reads CASSFRQQSPLHF. For the CDR3, the DNA is TGTGCCAGCAGCTTCAGACAGCAATCACCCCTCCACTTT.

V is TRBV27 and J is TRBJ2-7, with 15 bases that match TRBD2. From germline, CDR1 is MNHEY and CDR2 SMNVEV (reference sequence). With V trimmed by 8 bases and J by 6 bases, 5 bases remained unmatched. This CDR3 contains 14 residues. CDR3: CASWTSGGASEQYF. CDR3 DNA: TGTGCCAGCTGGACTAGCGGGGGGGCTAGCGAGCAGTACTTC.

The chain joins TRBV2 to TRBJ2-7; D perhaps matches TRBD2 (5 bases). The CDR3 covers 12 residues. V shed 11 bases and J shed 0 bases, with 11 bases lying between them. The germline CDR1 and CDR2 sequences are SNHLY and FYNNEI. The DNA for the CDR3 is TGTGCCGGGCGAGGGAGCTCCTACGAGCAGTACTTC. It yields the protein CAGRGSSYEQYF.

The gene calls are TRBV18 and TRBJ2-5; 7 bases line up with TRBD1. The J segment lost 3 bases and the V segment lost 6 bases, leaving 4 bases of the junction unmatched. The CDR3 is made up of 13 amino acids. Looked up from germline, CDR1 is KGHSH and CDR2 is LQKENI. CDR3 sequence: CASSLGQKETQYF. For the CDR3, the DNA is TGTGCCAGCTCCCTGGGACAGAAAGAGACCCAGTACTTC.

The J gene is TRBJ2-5, the V gene TRBV24-1, with 11 bases aligning to TRBD2. V dropped 2 bases and J dropped 5; count of bases not matched to a gene: 12. Germline V gene lookup returns CDR1 KGHDR and CDR2 SFDVKD. The CDR3 is 18 amino acids. Here the CDR3 reads CATSDSPPSSGGMETQYF. As DNA, the CDR3 is TGTGCCACCAGTGATTCCCCGCCATCTAGCGGGGGGATGGAGACCCAGTACTTC.

The chain couples TRBV19 to TRBJ2-5, with 12 positions matching TRBD2. The CDR3 consists of 14 residues. Trimming cost V 7 bases and J 2 bases; bases outside gene matches: 2. In germline, CDR1 is LNHDA, CDR2 SQIVND (reference sequence). The CDR3 region is CASKTSGGQETQYF. DNA for the CDR3: TGTGCCAGTAAGACTAGCGGGGGACAAGAGACCCAGTACTTC.

The rearrangement uses TRBV7-9 and TRBJ2-5; the match to TRBD2 covers 7 bases. Germline CDR1 and CDR2: SEHNR and FQNEAQ (reference sequence). J was trimmed by 4 bases and V by 5 bases; bases with no gene match: 7. The CDR3 spans 14 residues. CDR3 in amino acids: CASSPPQRGETQYF. The CDR3 region has the DNA TGTGCCAGCAGCCCCCCCCAGCGGGGAGAGACCCAGTACTTC. The whole variable domain, remainder taken from reference TRBV7-9 and TRBJ2-5, is DTGVSQNPRHKITKRGQNVTFRCDPISEHNRLYWYRQTLGQGPEFLTYFQNEAQLEKSRLLSDRFSAERPKGSFSTLEIQRTEQGDSAMYLCASSPPQRGETQYFGPGTRLLVL.